Following are 9 T cell receptor beta chains from one sample sequenced in a study of cytomegalovirus exposure and HLA in healthy donors. It was with 60 Vbeta and 13 Jbeta primers that the PCR ran. Assay: immunoSEQ multiplex PCR; the TCRdb copy retains only in-frame clones and omits some. Of around 200,000 clones in the sample, roughly 72% were seen once. Material: PBMCs. The receptors originated from a man aged 25-40 years in good health and CMV-seronegative.

This clone was recorded once. V usage is TRBV19 and J usage is TRBJ2-7; the D is unclear. Germline CDR1 is LNHDA and CDR2 is SQIVND (reference sequence). Trimming took 8 bases from V and 12 from J, leaving 17 bases between them. The CDR3 totals 11 residues. CDR3 loop: CASRSGDAWYF. The CDR3 DNA is TGTGCCAGTCGGAGTGGAGATGCGTGGTACTTC. The variable domain in full, completed from reference TRBV19 and TRBJ2-7, reads DGGITQSPKYLFRKEGQNVTLSCEQNLNHDAMYWYRQDPGQGLRLIYYSQIVNDFQKGDIAEGYSVSREKKESFPLTVTSAQKNPTAFYLCASRSGDAWYFGPGTRLTVT.

This chain links TRBV28 with TRBJ1-2; D is undetermined. Trimming removed 5 bases from V and 5 bases from J, with 9 bases in between. The CDR3 length is 12 residues. CDR1 MDHEN and CDR2 SYDVKM come from the germline V gene. The CDR3 sequence is CASSGEVYGYTF. CDR3 DNA sequence: TGTGCCAGCAGTGGGGAGGTTTATGGCTACACCTTC.

This chain connects TRBV28 to TRBJ1-2; D not certain. CDR1 and CDR2 (germline): MDHEN, SYDVKM. The CDR3 runs to 13 residues. The V gene lost 3 bases and the J gene lost 7 bases, with 12 bases spanning the gap. In DNA, the CDR3 is TGTGCCAGCAGTTTGCCCGGGGAGGGTGGCTACACCTTC. Amino acids: CASSLPGEGGYTF.

The chain carries TRBV4-1 and TRBJ2-4; possibly TRBD2 for D (6 bases). The CDR3 length is 19 residues. Trimming removed 0 bases at V and 1 base at J, with 19 bases between. The germline CDR1 and CDR2 sequences are MGHRA and YSYEKL. This CDR3 reads CASSQDSLEQRVAKNIQYF. The CDR3 coding sequence is TGCGCCAGCAGCCAAGATTCCCTCGAACAGCGGGTGGCCAAAAACATTCAGTACTTC.

This clone came up a few times. V usage is TRBV6-1 and J usage is TRBJ2-7; the D gene is possibly TRBD1 (6 bases). In germline, CDR1 is MNHNS, CDR2 SASEGT. Deletions cut 4 bases from V and 4 bases from J, with 17 bases between. The CDR3 is 15 amino acids. The CDR3 region has the DNA TGTGCCAGCAGTGTCTCCCGGGACACTCAATACGAGCAGTACTTC. Translated, it gives CASSVSRDTQYEQYF.

The chain combines TRBV4-2 with TRBJ2-1; the match to TRBD2 covers 8 bases. CDR1 and CDR2 from the germline V gene are LGHNA and YNFKEQ. After removal of 0 bases from V and 3 bases from J, the junction contained 10 bases not matched to a gene. The CDR3 runs to 18 residues. Here the CDR3 reads CASSQEVGVAGSYNEQFF. The CDR3 DNA is TGTGCCAGCAGCCAAGAAGTAGGTGTAGCGGGAAGCTACAATGAGCAGTTCTTC.

The J gene is TRBJ2-7, the V gene TRBV13; no clear D. This CDR3 has 12 residues. Trimming stripped 0 bases from V and 6 bases from J, with 6 bases between. Germline V gene data show CDR1 as PRHDT and CDR2 as FYEKMQ (reference sequence). DNA of the CDR3: TGTGCCAGCAGCTTAGGTTCCGTCGAGCAGTACTTC. Protein product: CASSLGSVEQYF.

V and J are TRBV7-6 and TRBJ1-5; tentatively, D is TRBD1 (6 bases). Trimming pared 0 bases from V and 0 bases from J, leaving 15 bases between. The CDR3 is made up of 18 amino acids. Germline CDR1 SGHVS, CDR2 FNYEAQ. DNA for the CDR3: TGTGCCAGCAGCTTAGCCGGGGGGCGCGAGTCTAGCAATCAGCCCCAGCATTTT. Translated, it gives CASSLAGGRESSNQPQHF.

This chain joins TRBV6-1 and TRBJ1-5; 7 bases align to TRBD1. CDR1 is MNHNS and CDR2 is SASEGT in the germline V gene. V lost 7 bases and J lost 4; bases outside the gene matches: 4. This CDR3 spans 13 amino acids. In DNA form, the CDR3 reads TGTGCCAGCAATAACAGGGGAAATCAGCCCCAGCATTTT. Its protein is CASNNRGNQPQHF.